Following are 14 T cell receptor beta chains from one sample sequenced in a study of beta chain features in type 1 diabetes. The entirety of the isolated RNA underwent reverse transcription, so expressed TCRB transcripts were sequenced. The table came from immunoSEQ multiplex PCR; TCRdb's copy has only in-frame clones and leaves some out. In the table there are around 450,000 clones, about an eighth of which are singletons. The sequencing input was naive CD4+ T cells from blood. The receptor source for this set is a woman aged 18-29 years in good health.

The rearrangement links TRBV9 to TRBJ2-2, with a tentative D call TRBD2 (5 bases). This CDR3 is 17 amino acids long. Between the trimmed V and J ends, which lost 3 bases and 0 bases, there was a span of 15 bases. Germline V lookup: CDR1 SGDLS, CDR2 YYNGEE. For the CDR3, the DNA is TGTGCCAGCAGCGCCTTCTGGACGGGAACGAACACCGGGGAGCTGTTTTTT. This translates into CASSAFWTGTNTGELFF.

This clone was picked up a small number of times. J is TRBJ2-5 and V is TRBV14; weak D call: TRBD1 (5 bases). The CDR3 totals 16 residues. The germline gives CDR1 SGHDN, CDR2 FVKESK. V was clipped by 4 bases and J by 1 base, with 16 bases between them. This CDR3 is CASSPGRQGTQETQYF. As DNA, the CDR3 is TGTGCCAGCAGCCCCGGCCGCCAGGGAACCCAAGAGACCCAGTACTTC.

This clone came up a few times. The chain joins TRBV28 to TRBJ1-2; D not resolved. Germline values: CDR1 MDHEN, CDR2 SYDVKM. The germline V and J ends were trimmed by 6 bases and 5 bases, with 10 bases remaining between them. The CDR3 has 12 amino acids. CDR3 DNA: TGTGCCAGCAGCCCGACGGTGTATGGCTACACCTTC. It codes for CASSPTVYGYTF.

CDR3 in DNA: TGTGCCTGGAGAGGCCTACGCCCGGACAAGCGCCAGGAGTATGGCTACACCTTC. Its translation is CAWRGLRPDKRQEYGYTF. The V call is TRBV30, the J call TRBJ1-2; D is possibly TRBD1 (5 bases). Germline CDR1 reads GTSNPN; CDR2 reads SVGIG (reference sequence). V lost 3 bases and J 5 bases, leaving 28 bases between the germline ends. This CDR3 comprises 18 residues.

This clone was detected ten times or more. V and J are TRBV23-1 and TRBJ2-3; D is possibly TRBD1 or TRBD2 (5 bases each). TRBV23-1 is labeled an ORF, and its function is uncertain. Trimming cost V 7 bases and J 2 bases, with 16 bases left between them. The CDR3 consists of 15 residues. The CDR3 spells CASTRGRTSTDTQYF. CDR3 DNA sequence: TGCGCCAGCACTCGGGGCAGAACTTCCACAGATACGCAGTATTTT.

The V and J genes are TRBV2 and TRBJ2-2, with 7 bases aligning to TRBD1. Germline V gives CDR1 SNHLY, CDR2 FYNNEI. The CDR3 consists of 15 residues. With V trimmed by 6 bases and J by 4 bases, 8 bases remained unmatched. The CDR3 region is CASSKGQVGTGELFF. The CDR3 DNA reads TGTGCCAGCAGCAAAGGACAGGTCGGCACCGGGGAGCTGTTTTTT. Based on the CDR3 plus reference TRBV2 and TRBJ2-2, the full variable domain is EPEVTQTPSHQVTQMGQEVILRCVPISNHLYFYWYRQILGQKVEFLVSFYNNEISEKSEIFDDQFSVERPDGSNFTLKIRSTKLEDSAMYFCASSKGQVGTGELFFGEGSRLTVL.

The table lists this clone with a few counts. The rearrangement uses TRBV4-3 and TRBJ2-5; TRBD2 matches at 7 bases. This CDR3 has 17 residues. V was pared by 2 bases and J by 3 bases, with 12 bases of the junction left unmatched. The germline V gene encodes CDR1 LGHNA and CDR2 YSLEER. The CDR3 is CASSQLFQRGIKETQYF. The CDR3 region has the DNA TGCGCCAGCAGCCAACTTTTTCAGCGGGGTATTAAAGAGACCCAGTACTTC.

This clone was seen only a few times. CDR3 nucleotide sequence: TGTGCCAGCAGCTTAGGGTGGGGCGATCGGAATTCACCCCTCCACTTT. It yields the protein CASSLGWGDRNSPLHF. This chain connects TRBV7-2 to TRBJ1-6; D is perhaps TRBD1 (5 bases). This CDR3 region has 16 residues. Germline-derived CDR1 and CDR2 are SGHTA and FQGNSA. Trimming stripped 1 base from V and 7 bases from J, with 14 bases between.

The table lists this clone with many counts. At the DNA level, this CDR3 is encoded by other sequences in the same sample as well. The J gene is TRBJ2-3, the V gene TRBV2, with D uncertain. The CDR3 runs 11 residues. Trimming stripped 6 bases from V and 3 bases from J, with 4 bases between. CDR1 and CDR2 from the germline V gene are SNHLY and FYNNEI. The CDR3 is CASSRTDTQYF. In DNA form, the CDR3 reads TGTGCCAGCAGCAGAACAGATACGCAGTATTTT. Combining the CDR3 with reference TRBV2 and TRBJ2-3 gives the whole variable domain EPEVTQTPSHQVTQMGQEVILRCVPISNHLYFYWYRQILGQKVEFLVSFYNNEISEKSEIFDDQFSVERPDGSNFTLKIRSTKLEDSAMYFCASSRTDTQYFGPGTRLTVL.

This clone was observed a handful of times. This sequence joins TRBV7-8 and TRBJ1-6; TRBD1 might be the D (6 bases). V was trimmed by 2 bases and J by 7 bases, leaving 9 bases between them. In germline, CDR1 is SGHVS, CDR2 FQNEAQ. The CDR3 runs to 14 residues. This CDR3 is CASSLPDRNSPLHF. The DNA for the CDR3 is TGTGCCAGCAGCTTACCGGACAGAAATTCACCCCTCCACTTT.

The rearrangement uses TRBV5-1 and TRBJ2-1; 10 bases are shared with TRBD2. The ends lost 4 bases at V and 3 bases at J; junction bases unmatched: 10. The CDR3 spans 17 residues. Germline lookup yields CDR1 SGHRS and CDR2 YFSETQ. The CDR3 bases are TGCGCCAGCAGCCCGCGGCCTAGCGGGAGTGGCTACAATGAGCAGTTCTTC. This gives the protein CASSPRPSGSGYNEQFF.

The sample holds many counts of this clone. This specimen includes other DNA sequences encoding the same CDR3. The chain recombines TRBV7-2 with TRBJ2-5; 8 nucleotides match TRBD2. V lost 3 bases, J lost 4 bases, and 7 bases stayed unmatched. Germline assignment: CDR1 SGHTA and CDR2 FQGNSA. The CDR3 length is 15 residues. The DNA for the CDR3 is TGTGCCAGCAGCTTGGCCGGGAGGGTACGAGAGACCCAGTACTTC. Translated, it gives CASSLAGRVRETQYF.

The J gene is TRBJ1-1, the V gene TRBV27; 7 nucleotides align to TRBD1. The V segment lost 5 bases and the J segment 8 bases; nucleotides outside the gene matches: 8. This CDR3 contains 13 residues. In germline, CDR1 is MNHEY, CDR2 SMNVEV (reference sequence). The CDR3 sequence is CASSTRTGREAFF. CDR3 DNA: TGTGCCAGCAGTACGCGGACAGGAAGGGAAGCTTTCTTT.

The sample holds a few counts of this clone. This chain uses TRBV25-1 with TRBJ1-2; tentatively, D is TRBD1 (5 bases). The V gene's germline CDR1 is MGHDK and CDR2 SYGVNS. CDR3 length equals 12 residues. Trimming cost V 5 bases and J 4 bases, with 8 bases left between them. The CDR3 here is CASSPGGYGYTF. Here the CDR3 DNA reads TGTGCCAGCAGTCCGGGGGGCTATGGCTACACCTTC.